Listed here are 10 T cell receptor beta chains from one sample, sequenced in a study of T cells in tuberculosis (dated by TCRdb to the late 2010s). The library relied on the immunoSEQ multiplex PCR assay. The source is immuneACCESS, and TCRdb retained only in-frame sequences with V and J called. Part of the clones is not carried over; for the studies checked, unresolved V genes explain less than half of this, and the remainder is unexplained. The sample table records around 33,000 clones; around 92% of these occur just once. Around 7% of the sample is in the top ten clones. The time point label corresponds to: new active TB diagnosis, blood taken before or within 7 days of starting treatment. The specimen was PBMCs, collected at tuberculosis diagnosis. All receptors derive from an adult with tuberculosis. Some clones in this sample may be carry-over from other donors' samples.

The V call is TRBV19, the J call TRBJ2-3, with D possibly matching TRBD1 (5 bases). CDR3 length: 13 amino acids. V lost 5 bases to trimming and J lost 5 bases, with 11 bases between them. The germline CDR1 and CDR2 sequences are LNHDA and SQIVND (reference sequence). The CDR3 spells CASSRAGQDTQYF. Written as DNA, the CDR3 is TGTGCCAGTAGTCGTGCAGGGCAAGATACGCAGTATTTT.

The CDR3 bases are TGTGCCAGCAGAAGACAGGGGCTCGGGGAAAAACTGTTTTTT. Protein: CASRRQGLGEKLFF. The chain is built from TRBV6-5 and TRBJ1-4, with 8 bases fitting TRBD1. This CDR3 is 14 amino acids long. Germline-derived CDR1 and CDR2 are MNHEY and SVGAGI. Losses at the gene ends were 6 bases for V and 8 bases for J; bases not matched to a gene: 8.

The chain couples TRBV5-1 to TRBJ2-2, with 8 bases aligning to TRBD2. Germline CDR1 reads SGHRS; CDR2 reads YFSETQ. The CDR3 extends over 19 amino acids. V lost 0 bases and J lost 4; bases outside the gene matches: 14. This CDR3 reads CASSLARGEQRGLTGELFF. CDR3 DNA: TGCGCCAGCAGCTTGGCCAGGGGCGAGCAGCGGGGGCTCACCGGGGAGCTGTTTTTT.

The chain carries TRBV6-1 and TRBJ1-5; D unresolved. There are 15 residues in the CDR3. Trimming stripped 5 bases from V and 1 base from J, with 12 bases between. CDR1 is MNHNS and CDR2 is SASEGT in the germline V gene. CDR3 residues: CASSLPGNSNQPQHF. In DNA, the CDR3 is TGTGCCAGCAGTTTACCCGGGAACAGCAATCAGCCCCAGCATTTT.

The chain links TRBV18 to TRBJ2-3; 10 bases map to TRBD2. The CDR3 length is 18 residues. Trimming removed 3 bases from V and 0 bases from J; junction bases left unmatched: 9. Germline V CDR1 and CDR2: KGHSH, LQKENI. As DNA, the CDR3 is TGTGCCAGCTCACCTGGAAGCGGGGGGGCCGGGAGCACAGATACGCAGTATTTT. Translation gives CASSPGSGGAGSTDTQYF.

V is TRBV18 and J is TRBJ1-3; D call uncertain. Germline CDR1 is KGHSH and CDR2 is LQKENI. The CDR3 sequence is 15 residues long. V shed 7 bases and J shed 2 bases, with 15 bases lying between them. The CDR3 sequence is CASFPFSSAGNTIYF. In DNA form, the CDR3 reads TGTGCCAGCTTTCCCTTCTCCTCGGCTGGAAACACCATATATTTT.

CDR3 DNA sequence: TGCGCCAGCAGCCAAGCGGGGGGCACCTATGGCTACACCTTC. It yields the protein CASSQAGGTYGYTF. The chain recombines TRBV5-1 with TRBJ1-2, with a tentative D call TRBD1 (6 bases). V was shortened by 4 bases and J by 4 bases, with 14 bases between the two germline ends. The CDR3 sequence is 14 residues long. Germline CDR1 and CDR2: SGHRS and YFSETQ.

The DNA of the CDR3 is TGCGCCAGCAGCCCGGACAGGGGGCTCGTGTCGGCCAACGTCCTGACTTTC. Its translation: CASSPDRGLVSANVLTF. The genes are TRBV5-1 and TRBJ2-6, with 11 bases that match TRBD1. The V and J ends lost 4 bases and 6 bases, in that order; junction bases with no gene match: 9. This CDR3 region has 17 residues. Germline V gene lookup returns CDR1 SGHRS and CDR2 YFSETQ. The whole variable domain, remainder taken from reference TRBV5-1 and TRBJ2-6, is KAGVTQTPRYLIKTRGQQVTLSCSPISGHRSVSWYQQTPGQGLQFLFEYFSETQRNKGNFPGRFSGRQFSNSRSEMNVSTLELGDSALYLCASSPDRGLVSANVLTFGAGSRLTVL.

This chain links TRBV5-1 with TRBJ1-1; TRBD1 is a possible D gene (5 bases). Deletions cut 0 bases from V and 11 bases from J, with 23 bases between. CDR1 is SGHRS, CDR2 YFSETQ, per germline. CDR3 length equals 16 residues. CDR3 loop: CASSLGRAGQSEGAFF. DNA of the CDR3: TGCGCCAGCAGCTTGGGGCGGGCGGGGCAGTCAGAAGGGGCTTTCTTT. Full variable domain (missing parts from reference TRBV5-1 and TRBJ1-1): KAGVTQTPRYLIKTRGQQVTLSCSPISGHRSVSWYQQTPGQGLQFLFEYFSETQRNKGNFPGRFSGRQFSNSRSEMNVSTLELGDSALYLCASSLGRAGQSEGAFFGQGTRLTVV.

This clone was recorded a few times. The V call is TRBV6-4, the J call TRBJ2-1; 9 bases match TRBD1. The CDR3 length is 15 residues. Looked up from germline, CDR1 is MRHNA and CDR2 is SNTAGT. Trimming took 0 bases from V and 7 from J; bases not matched to a gene: 4. CDR3 nucleotides: TGTGCCAGCAGTGACTCCGGGACAGGGTGGAATGAGCAGTTCTTC. This encodes CASSDSGTGWNEQFF.